One and the same sample provided the 3 T cell receptor beta chains below, sequenced in a study of T cells after yellow fever vaccination. TCRdb reanalysed the 5' RACE reads using MiXCR and keeps one entry per CDR3 protein. Of about 360,000 distinct CDR3 sequences in the sample, around 6.4% were seen once. Sample: PBMCs, taken 5 days after the yellow fever booster vaccination. Receptors were obtained from a man in his thirties or forties who received the YFV17D yellow fever vaccine.

This clonotype was seen only a few times. The CDR3 nucleotides are TGCGCCAGCAGCCAAGTCCAGCGGAGCACAGATACGCAGTATTTT. Its translation is CASSQVQRSTDTQYF. The chain links TRBV4-3 to TRBJ2-3; possible D gene TRBD2, 5 bases. The length of the CDR3 is 15 residues. Trimming removed 1 base at V and 0 bases at J, with 8 bases between. Germline CDR1 LGHNA, CDR2 YSLEER.

The chain is built from TRBV10-3 and TRBJ2-1; D perhaps matches TRBD2 (6 bases). The CDR3 is made up of 14 amino acids. Germline V gene sequence: CDR1 ENHRY, CDR2 SYGVKD. Trimming took off 3 bases at V and 7 bases at J, with 13 bases between the two ends. This CDR3 is CAISDPGLSNEQFF. The CDR3 nucleotides read TGTGCCATCAGTGACCCCGGACTATCTAATGAGCAGTTCTTC.

This clonotype was recorded many times. The chain employs TRBV6-1 and TRBJ1-1; D might be TRBD1 (6 bases). The V end was cut by 6 bases, the J end by 1 base, with 12 bases between. CDR1 and CDR2 (germline): MNHNS, SASEGT. The CDR3 is 14 amino acids. The CDR3 spells CASRRQVGNTEAFF. The CDR3 bases are TGTGCCAGCAGGAGACAGGTCGGGAACACTGAAGCTTTCTTT.